The clone carrying this T cell receptor (beta chain) was seen ten or more times. TCRdb processed the 5' RACE reads anew with MiXCR; each CDR3 protein has one entry. There are approximately 260,000 distinct CDR3 sequences in the sample; less than 20% occur only once, and approximately 3.5% lies in the top ten. The sample originates from a study of T-cell memory formation after mild COVID-19. There are 11 residues in the CDR3. Trimming pared 6 bases from V and 13 bases from J, leaving 13 bases between. This TCR was sampled from a man aged 18 to 30 who had mild COVID-19 (a few samples of this study predate the infection). Cell type and time point are not known. The chain is built from TRBV12-3 or TRBV12-4 and TRBJ2-4; possibly TRBD1 for D (5 bases). The sequencing input was PBMCs or a T cell subset sorted from them (not recorded which). DNA for the CDR3: TGTGCCAGCAGCCCGCAGGGCCTACAGTACTTC. It is translated as CASSPQGLQYF.